This T cell receptor beta chain came from a study of T cells in Graves' hyperthyroidism and ophthalmopathy. Notes on the study in general: Most clonotypes expanded in the thyroid (above 0.001) were also present in blood. The model made its ophthalmopathy prediction, and onset followed a median approximately 6 months later.

The source material, RNA transcripts, was used to amplify TCR beta CDR3 regions. Primed by the HTBI set, a first-round RT-PCR was run on the TCR CDR3. TCRdb called the multiplex PCR reads again in MiXCR, with one record for every CDR3 protein. The repertoire holds about 400,000 distinct CDR3 sequences, with 15% as singletons. This clonotype was detected only a few times. The antigen is unknown. Per the germline V gene, CDR1 is MDHEN and CDR2 is SYDVKM. The CDR3 contains 15 residues. Trimming stripped 3 bases from V and 1 base from J, with 10 bases between. Sequencing used blood. This chain connects TRBV28 to TRBJ2-4, with D unclear. This sequence was found in a young woman with Graves' hyperthyroidism. This CDR3 reads CASSFPGWAKNIQYF. The CDR3 region has the DNA TGTGCCAGCAGTTTTCCGGGTTGGGCCAAAAACATTCAGTACTTC.